The entry that follows covers one TCR beta chain sequence. Using a J-beta primer mix together with a sample-barcoded 5' primer, a second PCR was run for roughly 7 to 11 cycles. Via MiXCR, TCRdb re-called the 5' RACE reads, giving one row per CDR3 protein. Here the sample spans some 1,800,000 distinct CDR3 sequences, roughly 43% being singletons. The germline V gene encodes CDR1 ENHRY and CDR2 SYGVKD. The CDR3 has 12 residues. Trimming shortened V by 11 bases and J by 10 bases, and 18 bases separated the two germline ends. The data derive from a study of blood T cells in healthy people across ages. The chain couples TRBV10-3 to TRBJ2-1; D not resolved. The sample consisted of blood. This receptor was taken from a human donor in good health. CDR3 in amino acids: CAAGRFWGEQFF. The DNA of the CDR3 is TGTGCCGCAGGACGATTTTGGGGAGAGCAGTTCTTC.